Described below is a single TCR beta chain sequence and its context. What it recognizes is unknown. TCRdb's copy holds only in-frame clones and misses some; the assay was immunoSEQ multiplex PCR. The data contain 90,000 to 120,000 clones, more than 75% of them singletons. This record comes from a study of T cell responses to AZD1222 COVID-19 vaccine. Points from the study as a whole: No day 14 peak samples; only post-peak repertoires were characterized. Nearly half of unique spike-specific TCRs reportedly avoided B.1.351 and B.1.1.7 mutated regions. In a largely white British group with more females than males, clonal diversity was possibly underestimated. Only a handful of AZD1222 recipients tested seropositive at baseline.

The CDR3 is 15 residues long. V was trimmed by 5 bases and J by 7 bases, leaving 18 bases between them. Germline V gives CDR1 SGHTA, CDR2 FQGNSA. The sample in question was peripheral blood, obtained on day 0 of AZD1222 vaccination. This chain uses TRBV7-2 with TRBJ2-1; no clear D. This sequence was found in an adult in good health. CDR3 sequence reads: CASSPPNTFGNEQFF. The CDR3 DNA follows: TGTGCCAGCAGCCCCCCCAACACCTTTGGGAATGAGCAGTTCTTC.